The source of this T cell receptor (beta chain) is a study of T cell responses to AZD1222 COVID-19 vaccine. Study-wide results and limits: Within unmutated variant regions lay the reported targets of nearly half of spike-specific TCRs.

Only in-frame clones appear in the TCRdb table, and some are missing; sequencing was by immunoSEQ multiplex PCR. Here the sample spans 100,000 to 150,000 clones, approximately 89% being singletons. A note on this clone: Its antigen remains unknown.

Germline lookup yields CDR1 LGHDT and CDR2 YNNKEL (reference sequence). V lost 4 bases and J lost 0, with 9 bases in between. The CDR3 spans 14 residues. The V and J genes are TRBV3-1 (or the pseudogene TRBV3-2) and TRBJ2-5; the D gene is possibly TRBD2 (6 bases). This TCR was sampled from an adult in good health. This specimen consisted of peripheral blood, obtained on day 0 of AZD1222 vaccination. The CDR3 DNA is TGTGCCAGCAGCCCTGGCGGGGACCAAGAGACCCAGTACTTC. It codes for CASSPGGDQETQYF.